This section outlines one T cell receptor (beta chain) sequence together with its context. Single viable CD3+CD4+CD8-CD45RO+ cells were sorted as the memory CD4+ T cells. This sample is drawn from a study of memory CD4+ T cells and cytomegalovirus serostatus. The data were produced by immunoSEQ multiplex PCR, yet TCRdb's version contains in-frame clones alone and is incomplete. The data contain approximately 40,000 clones, around 76% of them seen just once; the ten biggest clones take up roughly 2%. Germline V CDR1 and CDR2: MNHEY, SVGAGI. This CDR3 is built from 14 residues. Trimming pared 5 bases from V and 5 bases from J, leaving 15 bases between.

The sequencing input was memory CD4+ T cells from blood. The sequence was obtained from an adult in good health and CMV-seronegative. The chain couples TRBV6-5 to TRBJ2-5, with D maybe TRBD2 (6 bases). As DNA, the CDR3 is TGTGCCAGCAGTCCCCGGGACTTTTTTGAGACCCAGTACTTC. Its protein product is CASSPRDFFETQYF.